The TCR beta chain under discussion was sequenced for a study of response to subunit inactivated influenza vaccine. Germline values: CDR1 SGHRS, CDR2 YFSETQ. The CDR3 contains 18 residues. J lost 4 bases, V lost 4 bases, and 12 bases had no gene match. General observations from the study: Authors suggested seasonal influenza vaccinations each recruit few new T cells.

As concerns this clonotype: Its matching antigen is unknown.

TCRdb reanalysed the RT-PCR reads using MiXCR and keeps one entry per CDR3 protein. The sample yields about 800,000 distinct CDR3 sequences, 21% seen once. The chain is built from TRBV5-1 and TRBJ2-6; the match to TRBD2 covers 9 bases. The sample consisted of PBMCs from blood, taken more than 4 days after vaccination. The TCR was taken from a middle-aged man who received an inactivated influenza vaccine. CDR3 sequence reads: CASSETSGLTPGANVLTF. CDR3 DNA sequence: TGCGCCAGCAGCGAAACTAGCGGGCTAACTCCCGGGGCCAACGTCCTGACTTTC.